This TCR beta chain was sequenced in a study of T cells in localized non-small cell lung cancer. Study results and caveats: A median of about 52 clones ranked among the top 100 in tumor appeared in adjacent lung. One tumor region alone was sequenced, and heterogeneity therefore remains possible. Longer overall survival accompanied higher blood T cell density. It was uninvolved adjacent lung that showed the highest T cell clonality, exceeding tumor.

TCRdb's table, derived via immunoSEQ multiplex PCR, lists solely in-frame clones and lacks some. The sample yields 20,000 to 30,000 clones, roughly 88% seen once. Germline V gives CDR1 GTSNPN, CDR2 SVGIG (reference sequence). This CDR3 is 14 amino acids long. Trimming took 0 bases from V and 7 from J, leaving 16 bases between them. About this clone: The antigen is unknown.

This sequence originates from a man aged 35-75 years with stage II lung adenocarcinoma. The chain is built from TRBV30 and TRBJ2-7, with D possibly being TRBD1 (5 bases). Sequenced material: PBMCs, taken before any cancer treatment. DNA for the CDR3: TGTGCCTGGAGTGTCACCCAGGGTATCGAAGAGCAGTACTTC. Translating gives CAWSVTQGIEEQYF.